The next 14 T cell receptor beta chains were all read from a single sample in a study of blood T cell repertoires in COVID-19. The data were produced by immunoSEQ multiplex PCR, yet TCRdb's version contains in-frame clones alone and is incomplete. The sample carries under 250,000 clones, about nine tenths recorded once. Sample: peripheral blood. Receptor source: a woman in her sixties or seventies who had recovered from COVID-19.

This sequence joins TRBV4-1 and TRBJ2-2; D is perhaps TRBD1 (6 bases). V dropped 6 bases and J dropped 2 bases, with 13 bases sitting between them. CDR1 and CDR2 (germline): MGHRA, YSYEKL. The CDR3 runs 15 residues. CDR3 sequence: CASRSGTLNTGELFF. The CDR3 nucleotides read TGCGCCAGCAGATCCGGGACACTCAACACCGGGGAGCTGTTTTTT.

V is TRBV12-3 or TRBV12-4 and J is TRBJ2-7; D unresolved. This CDR3 is built from 13 residues. The V gene lost 4 bases and the J gene lost 0 bases, with 7 bases spanning the gap. The CDR3 region has the DNA TGTGCCAGCAGTTCCACGGTCTCCTACGAGCAGTACTTC. Its translation: CASSSTVSYEQYF.

The rearrangement uses TRBV23-1 and TRBJ2-5, with a tentative D call TRBD2 (6 bases). TRBV23-1 qualifies as an ORF whose function is uncertain. The CDR3 consists of 16 residues. Trimming took 7 bases from V and 2 from J, leaving 20 bases between them. CDR3 sequence (DNA): TGCGCCAGCATTATAGGTGTCGGGGGACCTCAAGAGACCCAGTACTTC. Amino acids: CASIIGVGGPQETQYF.

This clone turned up a few times. This chain links TRBV18 with TRBJ2-1, with D possibly being TRBD2 (5 bases). Germline values: CDR1 KGHSH, CDR2 LQKENI. The V and J ends lost 3 bases and 10 bases respectively, with 16 bases between them. This CDR3 is built from 14 residues. In DNA, the CDR3 is TGTGCCAGCTCACCTGTGGTGAGTGGAGGAGAGCAGTTCTTC. Translating gives CASSPVVSGGEQFF.

The chain recombines TRBV11-3 with TRBJ1-1, with 7 positions matching TRBD1. Trimming removed 6 bases from V and 4 bases from J; junction bases left unmatched: 5. The CDR3 is 13 residues long. Germline V gene data show CDR1 as SGHNT and CDR2 as YENEEA. CDR3 in DNA: TGTGCCAGCAGTAGGGGGCAGCGCACTGAAGCTTTCTTT. Its protein is CASSRGQRTEAFF.

CDR3 DNA: TGTGCCAGCAGCCAGGGGGGGAATCCCCGGGAATATGAAAAACTGTTTTTT. Translating gives CASSQGGNPREYEKLFF. The V call is TRBV14, the J call TRBJ1-4; possible D gene TRBD1, 5 bases. Trimming removed 3 bases at V and 6 bases at J, with 20 bases between. From germline, CDR1 is SGHDN and CDR2 FVKESK. There are 17 residues in the CDR3.

This clone has only one observation. The chain employs TRBV9 and TRBJ1-2, with D maybe TRBD1 (5 bases). The CDR3 sequence is 13 residues long. V lost 1 base and J lost 5, with 9 bases in between. CDR1 and CDR2 (germline): SGDLS, YYNGEE. The CDR3 DNA is TGTGCCAGCAGCGTACGGTCAGGGTATGGCTACACCTTC. Protein product: CASSVRSGYGYTF.

The chain has TRBV6-5 and TRBJ2-5; D may be TRBD1 (5 bases). V lost 7 bases, J lost 4 bases, and 13 bases lay in between. Germline V CDR1 and CDR2: MNHEY, SVGAGI. CDR3 length equals 13 residues. The CDR3 sequence is CASTEPRVETQYF. The CDR3 DNA sequence: TGTGCCAGCACCGAGCCCAGGGTAGAGACCCAGTACTTC.

This chain joins TRBV6-5 and TRBJ1-1; D is perhaps TRBD1 (6 bases). The germline CDR1 and CDR2 sequences are MNHEY and SVGAGI. The CDR3 has 14 residues. With 6 bases removed from V and 0 bases from J, the gap between germline ends came to 11 bases. The CDR3 protein is CASRAGVVNTEAFF. CDR3 sequence (DNA): TGTGCCAGCAGGGCAGGGGTGGTGAACACTGAAGCTTTCTTT.

This chain links TRBV3-1 (or the pseudogene TRBV3-2) with TRBJ1-5, with 8 bases lining up with TRBD1. V gave up 3 bases and J gave up 2 bases; unmatched junction bases: 6. The CDR3 is 16 residues long. Germline V gene lookup returns CDR1 LGHDT and CDR2 YNNKEL (reference sequence). This chain's CDR3 is CASSHNDRGGNQPQHF. Written as DNA, the CDR3 is TGTGCCAGCAGCCATAACGACAGGGGTGGCAATCAGCCCCAGCATTTT.

This clone occurred once. This chain links TRBV3-1 (or the pseudogene TRBV3-2) with TRBJ2-1; the match to TRBD2 covers 9 bases. Germline values: CDR1 LGHDT, CDR2 YNNKEL (reference sequence). The junction had 12 bases not matched to a gene; V was cut back by 5 bases and J by 13 bases. The CDR3 spans 14 residues. CDR3: CASSRDFSGGSQFF. The CDR3 DNA is TGTGCCAGCAGCAGGGATTTTAGCGGGGGCTCCCAGTTCTTC.

The V call is TRBV7-2, the J call TRBJ2-3; 14 nucleotides match TRBD2. There are 15 residues in the CDR3. CDR1 SGHTA and CDR2 FQGNSA come from the germline V gene. The V gene end was trimmed by 1 base and the J gene end by 6 bases; junction bases not matched to a gene: 0. CDR3 nucleotides: TGTGCCAGCAGCTTAGGACTAGCGGGGGGGGATACGCAGTATTTT. It translates to CASSLGLAGGDTQYF.

DNA for the CDR3: TGTGCCAGCAGTCCACGACTCCTTGCCCCTTTCGGGGCTTTCTTT. Protein: CASSPRLLAPFGAFF. The rearrangement joins TRBV6-5 to TRBJ1-1; D not resolved. Trimming shortened V by 5 bases and J by 11 bases, and 24 bases separated the two germline ends. The CDR3 loop spans 15 amino acids. Germline CDR1 reads MNHEY; CDR2 reads SVGAGI.

The rearrangement uses TRBV5-5 and TRBJ1-1, with 8 bases that match TRBD1. V was pared by 4 bases and J by 4 bases, with 3 bases of the junction left unmatched. The CDR3 has 13 residues. Germline V gene lookup returns CDR1 SGHKS and CDR2 YYEKEE (reference sequence). CDR3 bases: TGTGCCAGCAGCACCACAGGGGGCACTGAAGCTTTCTTT. This gives the protein CASSTTGGTEAFF.